This TCR beta chain was sequenced in a study of CD8 T cells in ankylosing spondylitis. Findings and caveats of the study: A TCR beta motif of seven or eight highly homologous variants appeared characteristic of ankylosing spondylitis blood. Clones linked to disease were reported to show significant enrichment in matched ankylosing spondylitis synovial fluid. Disease-linked clones proved CD8+ and comparatively uncommon in peripheral blood.

The authors made TCR beta libraries by quantitative 5'-RACE with molecular barcodes. TCRdb redid the calling of the 5' RACE reads with MiXCR, one entry per CDR3 protein. Here the sample spans about 150,000 distinct CDR3 sequences, around 45% being singletons. On this clonotype: Its specificity is not known.

Germline CDR1 reads SGHRS; CDR2 reads YFSETQ. The CDR3 is 15 residues long. V lost 7 bases and J lost 2, with 18 bases in between. This receptor was obtained from a male donor with ankylosing spondylitis. The chain recombines TRBV5-1 with TRBJ1-2, with a possible D match to TRBD1 (6 bases). The specimen was synovial fluid, either unsorted or a sorted T cell fraction (not recorded which). CDR3 in DNA: TGCGCCAGCCGATACAGTCCGGGGGGCAACTATGGCTACACCTTC. Translation: CASRYSPGGNYGYTF.